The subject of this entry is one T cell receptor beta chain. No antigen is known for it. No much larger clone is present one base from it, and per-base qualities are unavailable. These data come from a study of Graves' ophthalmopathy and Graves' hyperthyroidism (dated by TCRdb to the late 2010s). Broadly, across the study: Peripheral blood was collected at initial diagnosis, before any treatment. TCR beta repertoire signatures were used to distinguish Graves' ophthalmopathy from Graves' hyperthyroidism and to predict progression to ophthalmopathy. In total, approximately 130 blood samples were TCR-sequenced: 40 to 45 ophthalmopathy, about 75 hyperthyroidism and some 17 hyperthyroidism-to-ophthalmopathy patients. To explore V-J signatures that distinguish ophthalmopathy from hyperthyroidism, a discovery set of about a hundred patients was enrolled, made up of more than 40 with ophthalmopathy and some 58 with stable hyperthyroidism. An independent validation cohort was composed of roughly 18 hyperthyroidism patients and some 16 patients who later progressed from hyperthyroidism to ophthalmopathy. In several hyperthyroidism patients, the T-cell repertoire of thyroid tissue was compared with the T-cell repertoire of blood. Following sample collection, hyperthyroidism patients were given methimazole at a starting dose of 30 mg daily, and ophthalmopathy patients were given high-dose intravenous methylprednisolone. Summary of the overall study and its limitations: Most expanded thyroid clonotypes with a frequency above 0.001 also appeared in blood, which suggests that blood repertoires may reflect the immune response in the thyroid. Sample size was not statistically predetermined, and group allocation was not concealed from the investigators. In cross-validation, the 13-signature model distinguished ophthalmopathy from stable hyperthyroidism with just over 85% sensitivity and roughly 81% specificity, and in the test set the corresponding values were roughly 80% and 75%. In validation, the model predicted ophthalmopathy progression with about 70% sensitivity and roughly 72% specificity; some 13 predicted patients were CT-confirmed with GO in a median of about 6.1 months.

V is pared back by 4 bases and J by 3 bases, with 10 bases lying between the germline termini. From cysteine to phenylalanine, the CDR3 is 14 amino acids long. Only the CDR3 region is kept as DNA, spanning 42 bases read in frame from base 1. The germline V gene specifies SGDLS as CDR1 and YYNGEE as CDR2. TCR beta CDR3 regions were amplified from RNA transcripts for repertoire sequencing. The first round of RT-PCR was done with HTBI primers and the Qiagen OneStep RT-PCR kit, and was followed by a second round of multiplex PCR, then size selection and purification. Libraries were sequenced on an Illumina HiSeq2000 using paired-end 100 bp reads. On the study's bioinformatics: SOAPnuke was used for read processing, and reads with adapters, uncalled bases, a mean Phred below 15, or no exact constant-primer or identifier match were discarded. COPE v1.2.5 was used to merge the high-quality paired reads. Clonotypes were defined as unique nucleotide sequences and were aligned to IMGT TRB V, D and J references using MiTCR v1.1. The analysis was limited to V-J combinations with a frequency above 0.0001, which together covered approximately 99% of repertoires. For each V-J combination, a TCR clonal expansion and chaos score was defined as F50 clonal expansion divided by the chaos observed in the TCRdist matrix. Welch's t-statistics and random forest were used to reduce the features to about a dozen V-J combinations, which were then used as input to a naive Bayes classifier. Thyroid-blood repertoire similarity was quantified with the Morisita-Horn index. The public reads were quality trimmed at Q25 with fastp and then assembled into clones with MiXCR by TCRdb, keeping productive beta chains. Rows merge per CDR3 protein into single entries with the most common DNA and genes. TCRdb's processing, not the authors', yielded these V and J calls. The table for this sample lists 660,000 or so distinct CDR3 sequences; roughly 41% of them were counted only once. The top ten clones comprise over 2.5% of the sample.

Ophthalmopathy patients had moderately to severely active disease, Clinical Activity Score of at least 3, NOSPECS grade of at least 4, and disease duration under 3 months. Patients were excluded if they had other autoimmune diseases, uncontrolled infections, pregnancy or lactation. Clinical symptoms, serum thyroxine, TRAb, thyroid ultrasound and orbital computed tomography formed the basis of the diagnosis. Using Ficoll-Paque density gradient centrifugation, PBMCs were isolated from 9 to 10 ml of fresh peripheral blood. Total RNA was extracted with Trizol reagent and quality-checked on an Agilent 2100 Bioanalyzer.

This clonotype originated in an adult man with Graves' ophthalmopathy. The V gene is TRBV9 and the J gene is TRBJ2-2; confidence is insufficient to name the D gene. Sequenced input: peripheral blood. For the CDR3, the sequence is CASSPAKHTGELFF. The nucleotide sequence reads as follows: TGTGCCAGCAGCCCCGCGAAACACACCGGGGAGCTGTTTTTT.